This T cell receptor (beta chain) stems from a study of post-analysis software for immune sequencing data. Overall study: Included among the disease courses, which were recorded for the cohort, were relapsing-remitting, secondary progressive and progressive-relapsing multiple sclerosis.

The authors incorporated unique molecular identifiers into the TCR beta cDNA libraries. The source material, roughly 0.9 to 11 million T cells, gave rise to about 490,000 cDNA molecules. TCRdb reanalysed the PCR reads using MiXCR and keeps one entry per CDR3 protein. The table has hundreds of thousands of distinct CDR3 sequences, under 55% seen once. About this clonotype itself: Its antigen is not identified.

Study-wide results and caveats: There was significantly lower normalized Chao1 diversity in multiple sclerosis patients than in controls. Same-batch samples co-clustered strongly by F measure.

Sequencing was performed on blood. This receptor was obtained from a girl between 5 and 17 years old with multiple sclerosis.

CDR3 bases: TGTGCCAGCCGTCGCGGAGGGCCTTACAATGAGCAGTTCTTC. It encodes CASRRGGPYNEQFF. The chain is built from TRBV6-2 or TRBV6-3 and TRBJ2-1, with a weak D call TRBD2 (6 bases). Trimming stripped 8 bases from V and 4 bases from J, with 15 bases between. The CDR3 has 14 amino acids. Germline assignment: CDR1 MNHEY and CDR2 SVGEGT.